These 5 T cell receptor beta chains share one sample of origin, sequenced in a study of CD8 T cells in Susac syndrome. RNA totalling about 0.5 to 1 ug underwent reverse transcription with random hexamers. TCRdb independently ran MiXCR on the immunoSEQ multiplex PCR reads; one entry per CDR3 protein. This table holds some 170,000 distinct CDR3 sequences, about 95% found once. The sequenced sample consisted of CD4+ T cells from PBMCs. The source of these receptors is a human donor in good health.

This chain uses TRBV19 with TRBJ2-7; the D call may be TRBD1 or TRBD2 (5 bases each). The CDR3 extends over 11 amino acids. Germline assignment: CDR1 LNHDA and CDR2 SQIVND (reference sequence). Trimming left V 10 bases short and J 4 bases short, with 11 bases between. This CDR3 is CATGRGYEQYF. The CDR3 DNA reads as TGTGCCACGGGACGGGGATACGAGCAGTACTTC.

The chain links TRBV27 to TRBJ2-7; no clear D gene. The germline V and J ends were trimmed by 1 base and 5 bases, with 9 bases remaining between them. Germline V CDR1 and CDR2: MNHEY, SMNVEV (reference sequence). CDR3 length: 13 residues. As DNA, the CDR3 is TGTGCCAGCAGTTTATTTGGTCCCGACGAGCAGTACTTC. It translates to CASSLFGPDEQYF.

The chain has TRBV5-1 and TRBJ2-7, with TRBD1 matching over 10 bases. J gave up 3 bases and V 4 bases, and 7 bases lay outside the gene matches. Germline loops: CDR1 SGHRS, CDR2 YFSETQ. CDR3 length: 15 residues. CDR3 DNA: TGCGCCAGCAGCCCACGGACAGGGGGTGTCTACGAGCAGTACTTC. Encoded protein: CASSPRTGGVYEQYF.

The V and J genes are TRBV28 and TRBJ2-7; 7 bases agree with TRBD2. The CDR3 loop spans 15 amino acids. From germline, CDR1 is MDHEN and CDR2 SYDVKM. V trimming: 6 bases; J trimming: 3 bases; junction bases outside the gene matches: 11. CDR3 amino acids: CASSSPGEGNYEQYF. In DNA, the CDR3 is TGTGCCAGCAGCTCGCCCGGGGAGGGCAACTACGAGCAGTACTTC.

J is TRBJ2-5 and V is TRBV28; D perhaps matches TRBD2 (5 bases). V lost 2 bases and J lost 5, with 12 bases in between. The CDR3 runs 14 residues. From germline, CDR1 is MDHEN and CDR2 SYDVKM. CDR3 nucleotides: TGTGCCAGCAGTTTAAATCGGGAAAGGGAGACCCAGTACTTC. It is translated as CASSLNRERETQYF.